The entry below describes one T cell receptor (beta chain). Treatment reported: oral pan-JAK inhibitor, 5-10 mg twice daily. This sample is drawn from a study of CD8+ T cells in alopecia areata. Whole-study context: Tofacitinib treatment spanned 6 to 18 months, with 6 months off drug afterward.

The germline gives CDR1 SEHNR, CDR2 FQNEAQ (reference sequence). This CDR3 has 16 amino acids. V gave up 4 bases and J gave up 3 bases; unmatched junction bases: 5. The authors extracted RNA and reverse transcribed it into cDNA as the sequencing template. Only in-frame clones appear in the TCRdb table, and some are missing; sequencing was by immunoSEQ multiplex PCR. The sample consists of roughly 98,000 clones, 50% to 75% of them appearing once. The sequencing here drew on CD8+ T cells sorted from blood, taken at week 4, from a patient treated with tofacitinib. The chain carries TRBV7-9 and TRBJ2-7; 14 bases align to TRBD2. This sequence was found in a human donor with alopecia areata. As DNA, the CDR3 is TGTGCCAGCAGCTCGGGACTAGCGGGGGCAATCTACGAGCAGTACTTC. It encodes CASSSGLAGAIYEQYF. The full variable domain, its missing parts supplied by reference TRBV7-9 and TRBJ2-7, is DTGVSQNPRHKITKRGQNVTFRCDPISEHNRLYWYRQTLGQGPEFLTYFQNEAQLEKSRLLSDRFSAERPKGSFSTLEIQRTEQGDSAMYLCASSSGLAGAIYEQYFGPGTRLTVT.